The T cell receptor beta chain under discussion was sequenced for a study of shared clonotypes between healthy human individuals. Profiling relied on immunoSEQ multiplex PCR, and the TCRdb table lists in-frame clones only, not all of them. The sample includes roughly 2.4 million clones, roughly 95% seen only once; the top ten take roughly 0.13%. Germline V gene sequence: CDR1 SGHVS, CDR2 FNYEAQ. The CDR3 length is 11 residues. Trimming shortened V by 1 base and J by 10 bases, and 5 bases separated the two germline ends. Sequencing was performed on naive CD4+ T cells sorted from blood. Subset defined: CD45RA+ positively selected. The sequence came from a young man in good health. The J gene is TRBJ2-1, the V gene TRBV7-6, with D hard to call. The CDR3 protein is CASSLDFEQFF. CDR3 sequence (DNA): TGTGCCAGCAGCTTAGATTTCGAGCAGTTCTTC.